What follows is one T cell receptor (beta chain) and its context. Its antigen is still unknown. Base qualities were left out, and no much larger clone turns up one base away. Library creation used the immunoSEQ multiplex PCR assay. TCRbeta CDR3 sequencing was performed at survey depth by Adaptive Biotechnologies, and CDR3 sequences, V/J genes, productive frequency and template counts were reported. Amplification of TCR beta CDR3 regions was performed from genomic DNA rather than from RNA. In the source study's methods: Pairwise repertoire overlap between tissues was quantified with Jensen-Shannon divergence, where 1 means complete divergence and 0 identical. Tissues were clustered by single-linkage agglomerative hierarchical clustering of pairwise JSD values, and the clustering results were displayed as dendrograms. All patient samples were analyzed with GLIPH2 using simulation_depth 1000, kmer_min_depth 3 and cdr3_length_cutoff 8, and only groups containing more than two unique CDR3s were kept. In a standardized tissue-overlap score, Jaccard GLIPH-group overlap across patients was extrapolated to a standard repertoire size of 1000 clones. Linear mixed-effect models, with tissue as a fixed effect and individual as a random effect, were used to test how diversity related to clinical or experimental variables. TCRdb stores this immuneACCESS table with in-frame sequences only. Part of the clones is absent; in the studies checked, under half of the shortfall reflects unresolved V genes, and no reason is known for the rest. The DNA gave D and trimming, while V, J and clone size come from that table. The sample table lists about 24,000 clones, 73% of them with a count of one. Of the sample, around 7.2% falls within the top ten clones.

The entry originates in a study of tissue T cells after allogeneic stem cell transplantation (dated by TCRdb to the early 2020s). With regard to the full study: When multiple samples of a tissue were available, H&E sections were reviewed by a pathologist, and samples with histologically apparent lymphocytes were prioritized for sequencing. TCR beta repertoires were profiled across many tissues obtained from research autopsies of patients with and without GVHD, as well as in mouse models of GVHD. The human arm was a prospective observational study without blinding or randomization.

In the paper's terms, the time point label means: human tissue collected at research (rapid) autopsy. Three non-HCT comparator patients with other cancers, having at least five GI tract samples and no known GI disease at death, were selected retrospectively. After a median post-mortem interval of roughly 9.7 hours, the autopsy tissues collected included GI sites spanning esophagus to rectum, along with liver, skin and lymphoid organs including spleen. Autopsy specimens were bisected, with one portion flash-frozen in liquid nitrogen and the remainder formalin-fixed, and GI outer muscle layers were removed. To extract genomic DNA from frozen tissues, either the Mag-Bind Blood & Tissue DNA HDQ 96 Kit on a Chemagic 360 or the DNeasy Blood & Tissue Kit was used. Because of concern about red blood cell contamination, extracted DNA underwent additional purification with the Genomic DNA Clean & Concentrator-25 kit.

Broad study findings and their caveats: Few T cell clones were found to be shared across patients, but shared repertoire signatures across patients were revealed in a tissue-specific fashion by motif-based clustering. The patient cohort was small and clinically heterogeneous, and sampling depth was acknowledged as a limitation. No blood samples were available from the non-GVHD comparator patients. Which tissue TCRs were alloreactive or antigen-specific was not determined in the study, and some clones might have been persisting host cells. In both patients and mice, T cells from blood and spleen picked up only a limited part of the TCR repertoire that was detected in tissues. Within patients, how anatomically similar tissues were was a major factor shaping TCR repertoire composition, regardless of disease or transplant status.

CDR1 SGHTA and CDR2 FQGTGA were looked up in the germline V gene. Including the terminal cysteine and phenylalanine, the CDR3 comprises 15 residues. The CDR3 DNA has 45 bases and is translated from base 1. V drops 6 bases and J drops 2 bases, leaving 14 bases in between. The sequenced sample was tissue from the ileum, obtained at autopsy. The receptor's source is a female donor older than 55 with lung cancer. The sequence links TRBV7-3 to TRBJ2-1; the D segment could be TRBD2, given 5 matching bases. The CDR3 loop reads CASSTLAGAYNEQFF. The DNA sequence is as follows: TGTGCCAGCAGTACCCTAGCCGGCGCCTACAATGAGCAGTTCTTC.